This T cell receptor (beta chain) stems from a study of graft-versus-host responses after intestinal transplantation. Study background: Every one of the recipients received anti-thymocyte globulin induction and afterwards took tacrolimus and steroids for roughly three years. The study, taken as a whole, reports: Circulating GvH clone levels at their peak were associated with HvG declines (early post-transplant). Some GvH clones appeared in ileal mucosa or blood before recipient bone marrow. Individuals who had graft-donor T cell macrochimerism had allografts that showed high graft-versus-host to host-versus-graft clonal ratios.

The CDR3 runs 16 residues. A remark on this clone: What it binds is not known.

The repertoire was sequenced with immunoSEQ multiplex PCR; TCRdb's copy has only in-frame clones and lacks some. The sample shows tens of thousands of clones, 85% to 95% of them seen only once. V and J are TRBV21-1 and TRBJ1-1. TRBV21-1 is listed as a pseudogene. The TCR was taken from a human donor who was the organ donor for an intestinal transplant. Sample: unstimulated CD8+ T cells sorted from spleen or lymph node cells, taken before transplant. The CDR3 region has the DNA TGTGCCAGCAGCACGTGCTTAAGGAGCATGAACACTGAAGCTTTCTTT. This encodes CASSTCLRSMNTEAFF.